This T cell receptor (beta chain) was recorded in a study of PD-1 blockade in classical Hodgkin lymphoma. Each patient's relapse followed autologous stem cell transplantation, and brentuximab vedotin exposure varied. The germline gives CDR1 SGHRS, CDR2 YFSETQ. CDR3 length: 16 amino acids. Between the trimmed V and J ends, which lost 1 base and 9 bases, there was a span of 20 bases. Assay: immunoSEQ multiplex PCR; the TCRdb copy retains only in-frame clones and omits some. The table has roughly 60,000 clones, roughly 91% seen once; the top ten hold under 7%. With regard to this clone: Its antigen is not identified.

Notes on the study in general: In newly diagnosed patients, baseline TCR diversity was reportedly below that of healthy donors. There was a significant rise in CD4+ TCR diversity by C4D1, with no such rise for CD8+. The study found complete responders had baseline diversity similar to newly diagnosed patients.

Sequences were derived from peripheral blood mononuclear cells (PBMCs), sampled before the second cycle of nivolumab. This receptor was identified in a human donor with classical Hodgkin lymphoma. The genes are TRBV5-1 and TRBJ2-1; D perhaps matches TRBD2 (5 bases). The CDR3 loop is CASSLMGSLTDSEQFF. The CDR3 nucleotides are TGCGCCAGCAGCTTGATGGGTAGTCTAACGGACTCTGAGCAGTTCTTC.